This T cell receptor beta chain is from a study of T cell responses to AZD1222 COVID-19 vaccine. Across the study: Second doses were pooled across both intervals (about 4 or about 12 weeks). General study results and limits: White British donors predominated, females outnumbered males, and clonal diversity was possibly underestimated.

On this clone: Antigen specificity is unknown.

The table came from immunoSEQ multiplex PCR; TCRdb's copy has only in-frame clones and leaves some out. The table shows over 100,000 clones, with approximately 88% occurring only once. Germline values: CDR1 SGHAT, CDR2 FQDESV (reference sequence). The V segment lost 5 bases and the J segment 0 bases; nucleotides outside the gene matches: 6. CDR3 length: 15 amino acids. The sequence came from an adult in good health. The sequencing here drew on peripheral blood, taken on day 0 of AZD1222 vaccination. The chain carries TRBV11-1 and TRBJ2-7; 8 positions agree with TRBD1. For the CDR3, the DNA is TGTGCCAGCAGCCCTAAGGACAGGGCCTCCTACGAGCAGTACTTC. This gives the protein CASSPKDRASYEQYF.